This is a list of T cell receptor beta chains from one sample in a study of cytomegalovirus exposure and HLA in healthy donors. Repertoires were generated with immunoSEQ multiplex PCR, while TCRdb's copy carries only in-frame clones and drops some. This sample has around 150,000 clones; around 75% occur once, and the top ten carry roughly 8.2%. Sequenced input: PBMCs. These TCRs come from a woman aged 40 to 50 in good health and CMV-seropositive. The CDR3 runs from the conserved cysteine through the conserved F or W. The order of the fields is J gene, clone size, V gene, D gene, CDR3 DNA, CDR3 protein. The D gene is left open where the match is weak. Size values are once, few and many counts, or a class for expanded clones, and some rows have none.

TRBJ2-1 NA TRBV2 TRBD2 TGTGCCAGCGGACGACTAGCGGGAGTTAGGAATGAGCAGTTCTTC CASGRLAGVRNEQFF
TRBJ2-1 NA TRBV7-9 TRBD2 TGTGCCAGCAGCTCCTTGGTTTCAATAGCGGGAGGGCAGTTCTTC CASSSLVSIAGGQFF
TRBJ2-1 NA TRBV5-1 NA TGCGCCAGCAGCCTACGAATTGCCCTTGAGACAGCCTACAATGAGCAGTTCTTC CASSLRIALETAYNEQFF
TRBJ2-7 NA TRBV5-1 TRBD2 TGCGCCAGCAGCTTGAGCGGGGCAACCTACGAGCAGTACTTC CASSLSGATYEQYF
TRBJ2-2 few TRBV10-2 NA TGCGCCAGCAGGCGGTCGACTACCGGGGAGCTGTTTTTT CASRRSTTGELFF
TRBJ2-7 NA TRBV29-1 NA TGCAGCGGCTCAATTTCCGGAGGGGCCAACGAGCAGTACTTC CSGSISGGANEQYF
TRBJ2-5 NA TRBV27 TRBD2 TGTGCCAGCAGTTCCCAGGGGGGACTAGCGGGGAGCGGGACCCAGTACTTC CASSSQGGLAGSGTQYF
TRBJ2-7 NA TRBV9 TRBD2 TGTGCCAGCAGCTCTTCTCGGGAGGGCTCCTACGAGCAGTACTTC CASSSSREGSYEQYF
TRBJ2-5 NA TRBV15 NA TGTGCCACCAGCAAGCGACCCCTCTCTGTACAAGAGACCCAGTACTTC CATSKRPLSVQETQYF
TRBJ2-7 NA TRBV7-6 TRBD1 TGTGCCAGCAGCTTCCCGTGGGGACAGGGAAGCGAGCAGTACTTC CASSFPWGQGSEQYF
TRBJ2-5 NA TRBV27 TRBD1 TGTGCCAGCAGCCCCTGGAGGGGACAGGGGTTGCAAGAGACCCAGTACTTC CASSPWRGQGLQETQYF
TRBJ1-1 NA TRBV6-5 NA TGTGCCAGCATCGAGTCGTCGGGGGGCACTGAAGCTTTCTTT CASIESSGGTEAFF
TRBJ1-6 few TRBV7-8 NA TGTGCCAGCAGCTCCCGACCCGCAGGCCATAATTCACCCCTCCACTTT CASSSRPAGHNSPLHF
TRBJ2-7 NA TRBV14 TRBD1 TGTGCCAGCAGCCCTCGGAGACAGGGGGTCGAGCAGTACTTC CASSPRRQGVEQYF
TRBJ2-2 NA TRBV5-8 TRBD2 TGTGCCTCGAAGGAGCGGGGGTTGAACACCGGGGAGCTGTTTTTT CASKERGLNTGELFF
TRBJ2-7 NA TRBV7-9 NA TGTGCCAGCAGCTTAGGGGCTTACGAGCAGTACTTC CASSLGAYEQYF
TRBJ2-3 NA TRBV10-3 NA TGTGCCATCAGTGAGTTAGAAGGACATAGCACAGATACGCAGTATTTT CAISELEGHSTDTQYF
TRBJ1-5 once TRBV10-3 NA TGTGCCATCAGCGAGCGGGGATCTGGTATTGGTAGCAATCAGCCCCAGCATTTT CAISERGSGIGSNQPQHF
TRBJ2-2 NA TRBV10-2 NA TGCGCCAGCAGCGGGAGGAACACCGGGGAGCTGTTTTTT CASSGRNTGELFF
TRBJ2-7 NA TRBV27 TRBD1 TGTGCCAGCAGTTGGACAGGGGGGGCCTACGAGCAGTACTTC CASSWTGGAYEQYF
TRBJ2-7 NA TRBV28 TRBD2 TGTGCCAGCAGCCTTCCGGGCATGGCTAGCGGCTCCTACGAGCAGTACTTC CASSLPGMASGSYEQYF
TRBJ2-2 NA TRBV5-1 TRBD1 TGCGCCAGCAGCCCACCGGGACAGGGGTTCACCGGGGAGCTGTTTTTT CASSPPGQGFTGELFF
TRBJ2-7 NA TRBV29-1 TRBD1 TGCAGCGTTGCCTTCGGCGGACAGGGGGCTTACGAGCAGTACTTC CSVAFGGQGAYEQYF
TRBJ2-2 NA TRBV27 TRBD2 TGTGCCAGCAGTTTATCTAGCGGGAGGAACACCGGGGAGCTGTTTTTT CASSLSSGRNTGELFF
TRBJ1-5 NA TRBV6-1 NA TGTGCCAGCAGTGGATACGGCGCGGACAACTTCAATCAGCCCCAGCATTTT CASSGYGADNFNQPQHF
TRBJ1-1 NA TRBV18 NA TGTGCCAGCTCACCTAGTGGGAACACTGAAGCTTTCTTT CASSPSGNTEAFF
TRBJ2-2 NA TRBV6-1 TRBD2 TGTGCCAGCAGTGATTTACCAGCGGGAGGGCCCTCAGGGGAGCTGTTTTTT CASSDLPAGGPSGELFF
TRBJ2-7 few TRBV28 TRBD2 TGTGCCAGCAGTTTCCGGGGGGTTTCGACCTACGAGCAGTACTTC CASSFRGVSTYEQYF
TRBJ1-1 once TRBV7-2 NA TGTGCCAGCAGCCCGTCGAGGGTGAACACTGAAGCTTTCTTT CASSPSRVNTEAFF
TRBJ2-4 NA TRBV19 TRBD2 TGTGCCAGCGGTCGGGGGGGCGGCGACATTCAGTACTTC CASGRGGGDIQYF
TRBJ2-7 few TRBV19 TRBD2 TGTGCCAGTAGTCTCCAAGCGGGAGGGCGCTACGAGCAGTACTTC CASSLQAGGRYEQYF
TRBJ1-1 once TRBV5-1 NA TGCGCCAGCAGCTTGGTATTAAACACTGAAGCTTTCTTT CASSLVLNTEAFF
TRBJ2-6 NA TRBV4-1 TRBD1 TGCGCCAGCAGCCCGACAGGGGAGAAGTCTGGGGCCAACGTCCTGACTTTC CASSPTGEKSGANVLTF
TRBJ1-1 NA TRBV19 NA TGTGCCACGTTCCCAGGGGCCTATCAAGTTCGCGAAGCTTTCTTT CATFPGAYQVREAFF
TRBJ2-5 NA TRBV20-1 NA TGCAGTGCTAGATGGTCGGGGGCCCAGTACTTC CSARWSGAQYF
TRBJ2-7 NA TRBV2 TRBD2 TGTGCCAGCAGGGACCGGGGACTAGCATCCTACGAGCAGTACTTC CASRDRGLASYEQYF
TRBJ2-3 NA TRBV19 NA TGTGCCAGTAGTCGCGCGGGTAGGATGGCAGATACGCAGTATTTT CASSRAGRMADTQYF
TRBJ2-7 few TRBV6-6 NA TGTGCCAGCAGTTACTCCAGCGGGCGTATGTACGAGCAGTACTTC CASSYSSGRMYEQYF
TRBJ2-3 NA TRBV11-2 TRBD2 TGTGCCAGCAGCTTAGCGGCTAGCGGGAGAGCAGATACGCAGTATTTT CASSLAASGRADTQYF
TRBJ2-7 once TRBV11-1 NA TGTGCCAGCAGCAAAGGGAGGGGGGCTCGGTTTTACGAGCAGTACTTC CASSKGRGARFYEQYF
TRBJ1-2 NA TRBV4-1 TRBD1 TGCGCCAGCAGCCCGCAGGGGACAGGGGTCGCCGCCGGCTACACCTTC CASSPQGTGVAAGYTF
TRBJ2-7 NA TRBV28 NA TGTGCCAGCAGTTCTACGGGACACTTCTACGAGCAGTACTTC CASSSTGHFYEQYF
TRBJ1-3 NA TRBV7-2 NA TGTGCCAGCAGCCCCATAGGGGGAGTGCACACCATATATTTT CASSPIGGVHTIYF
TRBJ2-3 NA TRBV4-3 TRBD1 TGCGCCAGCAGCCAAGATACAGGGGCCCTTCGTGATACGCAGTATTTT CASSQDTGALRDTQYF
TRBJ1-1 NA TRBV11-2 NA TGTGCCAGCAGATTCGGGGGGGGAATGAACACTGAAGCTTTCTTT CASRFGGGMNTEAFF
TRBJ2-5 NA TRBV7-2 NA TGTGCCAGCAGCTGGCCCGTGGGGGGGCGAGAGACCCAGTACTTC CASSWPVGGRETQYF
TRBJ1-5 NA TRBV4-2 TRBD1 TGTGCCAGCAGCCGCACAGGGGACAAGGATCAGCCCCAGCATTTT CASSRTGDKDQPQHF
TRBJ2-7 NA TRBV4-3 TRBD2 TGCGCCAGCAGCACGGGACTAGCGGCGGGGGGCTACGAGCAGTACTTC CASSTGLAAGGYEQYF
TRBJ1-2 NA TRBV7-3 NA TGTGCCAGCAGCTTATCGGCGGACTATGGCTACACCTTC CASSLSADYGYTF
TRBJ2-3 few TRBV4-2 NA TGTGCCAGCAGCCAAGGCAGAAGGGGTTTGGCAGATACGCAGTATTTT CASSQGRRGLADTQYF
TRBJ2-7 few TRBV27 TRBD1 TGTGCCAGCAGTTACAGGGACAGGGCCTCCTACGAGCAGTACTTC CASSYRDRASYEQYF
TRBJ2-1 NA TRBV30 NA TGTGCCTGGAGTGCCCCCACGGGGGACGTGAATGAGCAGTTCTTC CAWSAPTGDVNEQFF
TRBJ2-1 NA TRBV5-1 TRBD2 TGCGCCAGCAGCGGGGCGGGAGTTGACCAGTTCTTC CASSGAGVDQFF